This T cell receptor beta chain was sequenced during a study of T cells in Graves' hyperthyroidism and ophthalmopathy. The wider study: Sampling of peripheral blood happened at initial diagnosis, prior to any treatment.

There are many counts of this clonotype. The junction and the germline gene differ at one end; a read error may be behind it. Regions amplified from RNA transcripts were the TCR beta CDR3 regions. The HTBI set primed first-round TCR CDR3 RT-PCR. TCRdb itself ran the multiplex PCR reads through MiXCR, one entry per CDR3 protein. The sample includes 700,000 to 950,000 distinct CDR3 sequences, 30% to 40% of them seen just once. Looked up from germline, CDR1 is SGHRS and CDR2 is YFSETQ. The CDR3 has 15 amino acids. The sequence derives from a woman aged 35 to 49 with Graves' hyperthyroidism. The chain joins TRBV5-1 to TRBJ1-5; D is undetermined. The specimen was blood. The CDR3 region is CASSLVGDSNQPQHF. The CDR3 DNA sequence: TGTGCCAGCAGCTTAGTCGGGGATAGCAATCAGCCCCAGCATTTT.